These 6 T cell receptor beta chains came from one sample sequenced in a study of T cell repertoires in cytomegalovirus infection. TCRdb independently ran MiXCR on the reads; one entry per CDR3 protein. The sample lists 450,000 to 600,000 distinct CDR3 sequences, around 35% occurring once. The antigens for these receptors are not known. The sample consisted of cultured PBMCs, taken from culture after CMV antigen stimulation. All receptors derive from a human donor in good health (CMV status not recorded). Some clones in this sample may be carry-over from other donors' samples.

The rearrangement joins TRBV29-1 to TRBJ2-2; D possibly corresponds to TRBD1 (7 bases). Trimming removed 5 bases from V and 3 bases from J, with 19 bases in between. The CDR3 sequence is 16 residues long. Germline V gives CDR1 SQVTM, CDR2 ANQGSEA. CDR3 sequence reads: CSVSLRDRLYTGELFF. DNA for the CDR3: TGCAGCGTTTCCCTGCGGGACAGACTTTACACCGGGGAGCTGTTTTTT.

As DNA, the CDR3 is TGTGCCAGCAGCCAAGAACAGGACTCCTACAATGAGCAGTTCTTC. Its translation: CASSQEQDSYNEQFF. This rearrangement joins TRBV14 to TRBJ2-1, with a tentative D call TRBD1 (5 bases). The V end was cut by 0 bases, the J end by 0 bases, with 6 bases between. The CDR3 extends over 15 amino acids. Germline V gene sequence: CDR1 SGHDN, CDR2 FVKESK.

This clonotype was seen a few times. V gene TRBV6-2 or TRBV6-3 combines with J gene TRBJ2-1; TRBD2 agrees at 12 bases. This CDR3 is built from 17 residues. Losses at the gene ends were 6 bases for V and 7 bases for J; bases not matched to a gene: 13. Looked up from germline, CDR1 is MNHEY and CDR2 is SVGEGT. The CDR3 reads CASRGSASGREVNEQFF. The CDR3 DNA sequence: TGTGCCAGCAGAGGGTCGGCTAGCGGGAGGGAAGTTAATGAGCAGTTCTTC.

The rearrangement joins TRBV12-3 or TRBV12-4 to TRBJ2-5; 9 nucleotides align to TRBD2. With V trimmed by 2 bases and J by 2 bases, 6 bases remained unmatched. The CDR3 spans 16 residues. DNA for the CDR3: TGTGCCAGCAGTTTATCCCCTAGCGGGGATCAAGAGACCCAGTACTTC. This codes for CASSLSPSGDQETQYF.

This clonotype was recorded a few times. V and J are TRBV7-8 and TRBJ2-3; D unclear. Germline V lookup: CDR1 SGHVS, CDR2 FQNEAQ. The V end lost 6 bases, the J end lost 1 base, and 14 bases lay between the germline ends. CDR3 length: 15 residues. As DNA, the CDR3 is TGTGCCAGCAGTTTTCCGCTAGACCGCACAGATACGCAGTATTTT. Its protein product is CASSFPLDRTDTQYF.

The CDR3 sequence: CATSDFARDGNEQFF. The CDR3 nucleotides read TGTGCCACCAGTGATTTTGCCCGAGACGGCAATGAGCAGTTCTTC. The gene calls are TRBV24-1 and TRBJ2-1; unclear D gene. The V gene lost 1 base and the J gene lost 6 bases, with 12 bases spanning the gap. CDR1 is KGHDR, CDR2 SFDVKD, per germline. This CDR3 is built from 15 residues.